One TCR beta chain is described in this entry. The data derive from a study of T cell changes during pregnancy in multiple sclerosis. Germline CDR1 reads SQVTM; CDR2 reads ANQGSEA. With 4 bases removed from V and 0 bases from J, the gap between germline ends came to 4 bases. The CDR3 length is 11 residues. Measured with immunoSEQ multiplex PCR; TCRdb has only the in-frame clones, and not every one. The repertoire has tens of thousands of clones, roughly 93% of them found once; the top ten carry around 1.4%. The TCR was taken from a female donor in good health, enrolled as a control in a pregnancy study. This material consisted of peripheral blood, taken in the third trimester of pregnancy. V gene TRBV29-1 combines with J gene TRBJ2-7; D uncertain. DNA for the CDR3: TGCAGCGTTGCAGTCTCCTACGAGCAGTACTTC. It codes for CSVAVSYEQYF.